This TCR beta chain was captured in a study of Ad26.COV2.S vaccination and SARS-CoV-2 variants. Germline CDR1 is LGHDT and CDR2 is YNNKEL (reference sequence). The CDR3 has 13 residues. The V segment lost 8 bases and the J segment 5 bases; nucleotides outside the gene matches: 6. Indicated treatment: about 20 received Ad26.COV2.S at low or high dose, single or two shots; about 5 received placebo; per-sample allocation not given. At day 63 after the first vaccine or placebo injection, samples were drawn. Recruitment in Boston yielded a donor of adult age, 18-55 years. Immunization relied on an Ad26 vector, which expressed Wuhan-strain SARS-CoV-2 spike. Notes on the study in general: Higher spike-specific TCR breadth was found in vaccine recipients than in placebo recipients.

Worth noting for this clone: No antigen is known for it.

Assay: immunoSEQ multiplex PCR; the TCRdb copy retains only in-frame clones and omits some. The repertoire holds hundreds of thousands of clones, over 75% seen once, with around 3% in the top ten. Source: peripheral blood, taken in a trial of Ad26.COV2.S vaccine versus placebo. The chain uses TRBV3-1 (or the pseudogene TRBV3-2) and TRBJ2-5; 9 nucleotides match TRBD1. The TCR sequence derives from a person aged 18-65 years who received the Ad26.COV2.S COVID-19 vaccine or a placebo. The CDR3 reads CASWTGAGETQYF. The CDR3, as DNA: TGTGCCAGCTGGACAGGGGCGGGTGAGACCCAGTACTTC.